Below, 20 T cell receptor beta chains from the same sample are listed, as sequenced in a study of T cell responses to AZD1222 COVID-19 vaccine. Profiled with immunoSEQ multiplex PCR; TCRdb holds only in-frame clones, not every one. The table lists fewer than 120,000 clones, roughly 90% of them singletons. The sample consisted of peripheral blood, taken 28 days after the second AZD1222 dose. These receptors were taken from an adult who received the AZD1222 COVID-19 vaccine.

This clone was seen just once. The V call is TRBV10-3, the J call TRBJ2-1; D unclear. The CDR3 runs to 11 residues. Germline CDR1 reads ENHRY; CDR2 reads SYGVKD. The ends were cut back, 6 bases at V and 7 bases at J, with 7 bases in the middle. The DNA for the CDR3 is TGTGCCATCAGCCGGAATAATGAGCAGTTCTTC. It yields the protein CAISRNNEQFF.

The chain is built from TRBV6-1 and TRBJ1-4; D is unclear. Germline lookup yields CDR1 MNHNS and CDR2 SASEGT. V was trimmed by 2 bases and J by 1 base, leaving 8 bases between them. This CDR3 region has 15 residues. The CDR3 nucleotides are TGTGCCAGCAGTGAAACCTGGGGAACTAATGAAAAACTGTTTTTT. This codes for CASSETWGTNEKLFF.

The rearrangement joins TRBV7-8 to TRBJ1-5, with 7 bases aligning to TRBD1. The germline CDR1 and CDR2 sequences are SGHVS and FQNEAQ. The ends lost 5 bases at V and 1 base at J; junction bases unmatched: 5. There are 15 residues in the CDR3. Here the CDR3 DNA reads TGTGCCAGCAGCACTGACAGGGACAGCAATCAGCCCCAGCATTTT. This codes for CASSTDRDSNQPQHF.

The chain recombines TRBV7-8 with TRBJ1-5; D is undetermined. The V end lost 5 bases, the J end lost 0 bases, and 11 bases lay between the germline ends. Germline CDR1 SGHVS, CDR2 FQNEAQ. This CDR3 has 15 residues. The CDR3 region is CASSHRATSNQPQHF. CDR3 DNA sequence: TGTGCCAGCAGCCATCGGGCAACTAGCAATCAGCCCCAGCATTTT.

The chain employs TRBV27 and TRBJ1-5; 7 nucleotides line up with TRBD1. The germline gives CDR1 MNHEY, CDR2 SMNVEV (reference sequence). V shed 6 bases, J shed 7 bases, and the junction held 15 bases outside the gene matches. The CDR3 consists of 16 residues. CDR3 in DNA: TGTGCCAGCAGAGTTACTGGGGACAGCATAGGGCAGCCCCAGCATTTT. Residues: CASRVTGDSIGQPQHF.

The genes are TRBV5-1 and TRBJ1-5; D may be TRBD1 (5 bases). Trimming left V 4 bases short and J 8 bases short, with 13 bases between. The CDR3 sequence is 13 residues long. Germline V gene lookup returns CDR1 SGHRS and CDR2 YFSETQ. CDR3 in amino acids: CASSRAVGEPQHF. In DNA form, the CDR3 reads TGCGCCAGCAGCCGAGCAGTGGGGGAGCCCCAGCATTTT.

This clone occurred a few times. The rearrangement links TRBV11-2 to TRBJ2-7; D is perhaps TRBD1 (5 bases). V lost 5 bases and J 2 bases, leaving 13 bases between the germline ends. Germline V gives CDR1 SGHAT, CDR2 FQNNGV. This CDR3 contains 14 residues. CDR3 amino acids: CASSQSPGTYEQYF. The CDR3 region has the DNA TGTGCCAGCAGCCAGAGTCCAGGGACCTACGAGCAGTACTTC.

By its share, this clone is medium-sized (0.01 to 0.1%). This chain links TRBV7-9 with TRBJ1-5; no reliable D call. Germline CDR1 and CDR2: SEHNR and FQNEAQ (reference sequence). With 1 base removed from V and 7 bases from J, the gap between germline ends came to 5 bases. The CDR3 runs to 12 residues. Here the CDR3 DNA reads TGTGCCAGCAGCTTAGGGGAGCAGCCCCAGCATTTT. It yields the protein CASSLGEQPQHF.

The rearrangement joins TRBV6-1 to TRBJ2-3; 9 bases match TRBD2. CDR1 is MNHNS and CDR2 is SASEGT in the germline V gene. The CDR3 consists of 15 residues. V shed 3 bases, J shed 2 bases, and the junction held 3 bases outside the gene matches. CDR3 DNA sequence: TGTGCCAGCAGTGACACTAGCGGGCCCACAGATACGCAGTATTTT. It is translated as CASSDTSGPTDTQYF.

The V and J genes are TRBV19 and TRBJ1-1; the match to TRBD1 covers 8 bases. V shed 6 bases and J 10 bases; nucleotides not matched to a gene: 7. CDR3 size: 12 residues. Germline CDR1 reads LNHDA; CDR2 reads SQIVND (reference sequence). The CDR3 loop reads CASSPLTGGAFF. CDR3 DNA sequence: TGTGCCAGTAGCCCTCTTACAGGGGGAGCTTTCTTT. The full variable domain, in which reference TRBV19 and TRBJ1-1 provide the parts outside the CDR3, is DGGITQSPKYLFRKEGQNVTLSCEQNLNHDAMYWYRQDPGQGLRLIYYSQIVNDFQKGDIAEGYSVSREKKESFPLTVTSAQKNPTAFYLCASSPLTGGAFFGQGTRLTVV.

The DNA for the CDR3 is TGTGCCAGCAGCCGACAGGGCTGGGACAATTCACCCCTCCACTTT. Its protein product is CASSRQGWDNSPLHF. The genes are TRBV27 and TRBJ1-6; 7 bases are a match to TRBD1. CDR1 and CDR2 (germline): MNHEY, SMNVEV (reference sequence). Unmatched junction bases numbered 9, after V lost 6 bases and J lost 7 bases. The CDR3 runs to 15 residues.

The gene calls are TRBV5-1 and TRBJ1-1; tentatively, D is TRBD1 (6 bases). Germline assignment: CDR1 SGHRS and CDR2 YFSETQ. The CDR3 has 12 residues. Trimming cost V 6 bases and J 1 base, with 7 bases left between them. The CDR3 sequence: CASKQGNTEAFF. CDR3 coding DNA: TGCGCCAGCAAACAGGGGAACACTGAAGCTTTCTTT. The whole variable domain, filled in from reference TRBV5-1 and TRBJ1-1, reads KAGVTQTPRYLIKTRGQQVTLSCSPISGHRSVSWYQQTPGQGLQFLFEYFSETQRNKGNFPGRFSGRQFSNSRSEMNVSTLELGDSALYLCASKQGNTEAFFGQGTRLTVV.

This clone was detected once. This sequence joins TRBV28 and TRBJ2-3; D gene ambiguous. This CDR3 contains 14 residues. Germline CDR1 is MDHEN and CDR2 is SYDVKM. V dropped 6 bases and J dropped 1 base, with 11 bases sitting between them. The CDR3 reads CASSPTSGTDTQYF. For the CDR3, the DNA is TGTGCCAGCAGCCCCACCAGCGGCACAGATACGCAGTATTTT.

There are a few counts of this clone. The V call is TRBV10-3, the J call TRBJ1-1, with D perhaps TRBD1 (6 bases). Germline assignment: CDR1 ENHRY and CDR2 SYGVKD. There are 15 residues in the CDR3. V dropped 1 base and J dropped 5 bases, with 14 bases sitting between them. The CDR3 loop reads CAISEYRTEVTEAFF. The CDR3 DNA is TGTGCCATCAGTGAGTATCGGACAGAAGTAACTGAAGCTTTCTTT.

The chain recombines TRBV12-3 or TRBV12-4 with TRBJ1-1; no clear D gene. V lost 4 bases and J lost 6, with 12 bases in between. This CDR3 has 13 amino acids. The CDR3 reads CASSSSFGPEAFF. CDR3 DNA: TGTGCCAGCAGTTCTTCCTTCGGCCCTGAAGCTTTCTTT.

This chain uses TRBV10-3 with TRBJ1-3; TRBD1 agrees at 9 bases. This CDR3 is 14 amino acids long. V trimming: 7 bases; J trimming: 7 bases; junction bases outside the gene matches: 8. The V gene's germline CDR1 is ENHRY and CDR2 SYGVKD. CDR3 nucleotides: TGTGCCATCACCCCGGGACAGGGTACGAACACCATATATTTT. Protein: CAITPGQGTNTIYF.

The chain has TRBV5-5 and TRBJ1-2, with TRBD1 identical over 8 bases. CDR3 size: 14 residues. The V segment lost 6 bases and the J segment 4 bases; nucleotides outside the gene matches: 8. Germline lookup yields CDR1 SGHKS and CDR2 YYEKEE (reference sequence). In nucleotides, the CDR3 is TGTGCCAGCACCCCACAGGGGGACCTCTATGGCTACACCTTC. The encoded protein is CASTPQGDLYGYTF.

The chain is built from TRBV4-1 and TRBJ1-1; D might be TRBD1 (5 bases). The germline V gene encodes CDR1 MGHRA and CDR2 YSYEKL. The CDR3 is 15 amino acids. V gave up 2 bases and J gave up 1 base, with 11 bases separating them. CDR3 sequence reads: CASSQRDLKNTEAFF. CDR3 bases: TGCGCCAGCAGCCAAAGGGACTTAAAGAACACTGAAGCTTTCTTT.

This clone was recorded once. The genes are TRBV28 and TRBJ2-7; D is unresolved. The CDR3 length is 15 residues. From germline, CDR1 is MDHEN and CDR2 SYDVKM. Trimming took off 3 bases at V and 1 base at J, with 13 bases between the two ends. The CDR3 protein is CASSLFGRSSYEQYF. The CDR3 DNA reads as TGTGCCAGCAGTTTGTTCGGACGGAGTTCCTACGAGCAGTACTTC.

The genes are TRBV19 and TRBJ1-5; tentatively, D is TRBD1 (6 bases). This CDR3 is 16 amino acids long. The V gene lost 4 bases and the J gene lost 4 bases, with 17 bases spanning the gap. Per the germline V gene, CDR1 is LNHDA and CDR2 is SQIVND (reference sequence). This chain's CDR3 is CASSTHRAQGNQPQHF. In DNA form, the CDR3 reads TGTGCCAGTAGTACACACAGGGCCCAGGGGAATCAGCCCCAGCATTTT.